This T cell receptor (beta chain) was captured in a study of cytomegalovirus exposure and HLA in healthy donors. This PCR relied on a set of 60 Vbeta primers and 13 Jbeta primers. Method: immunoSEQ multiplex PCR; TCRdb's copy keeps in-frame clones and lacks some. Among 90,000 to 120,000 clones listed, 82% were seen once. Germline-derived CDR1 and CDR2 are MNHNY and SVGAGI (reference sequence). Trimming removed 8 bases from V and 0 bases from J, with 10 bases in between. This CDR3 spans 13 amino acids. This TCR was sampled from a man aged 25-45 years in good health and CMV-seropositive. The V gene is TRBV6-6, the J gene TRBJ1-2; D unclear. The sequenced material came from PBMCs. The DNA for the CDR3 is TGTGCCAGCCAAGACGGGGCTAACTATGGCTACACCTTC. Translated, it gives CASQDGANYGYTF.